Each of the 30 T cell receptor beta chains below was sequenced from the same sample in a study of human T cells and chemical hapten exposure. Time point reported: patch test 3, about 24 weeks after DPC sensitization. Indicated treatment: therapeutic diphenylcyclopropenone sensitization with weekly scalp DPC. TCRdb called the RACE reads again in MiXCR, with one record for every CDR3 protein. The sample lists about 160,000 distinct CDR3 sequences, roughly 25% seen once, with 2.1% in the top ten. This material consisted of whole blood, taken in connection with sensitization to the hapten diphenylcyclopropenone (DPC). Receptors were obtained from a young woman with alopecia areata. Some clones in this sample may be carry-over from other donors' samples.

V gene TRBV29-1 combines with J gene TRBJ2-1, with D unresolved. V lost 4 bases and J lost 8, with 15 bases in between. The CDR3 extends over 13 amino acids. The V gene's germline CDR1 is SQVTM and CDR2 ANQGSEA. As DNA, the CDR3 is TGCAGCGTTGGCCCACTGGGCAAGGATGAGCAGTTCTTC. It is translated as CSVGPLGKDEQFF.

The chain recombines TRBV6-5 with TRBJ1-1; no definite D call. The CDR3 is 13 amino acids. The V end was cut by 5 bases, the J end by 4 bases, with 11 bases between. Germline CDR1 MNHEY, CDR2 SVGAGI. The CDR3 protein is CASSPGEITEAFF. The CDR3 DNA is TGTGCCAGCAGTCCTGGGGAGATCACTGAAGCTTTCTTT.

The chain employs TRBV29-1 and TRBJ2-7; 8 nucleotides align to TRBD1. The CDR3 totals 14 residues. In germline, CDR1 is SQVTM, CDR2 ANQGSEA. V was clipped by 6 bases and J by 4 bases; unmatched bases: 11. CDR3 protein: CSVALRGQEYEQYF. In DNA form, the CDR3 reads TGCAGCGTCGCACTTAGGGGACAGGAGTACGAGCAGTACTTC.

The chain has TRBV6-5 and TRBJ2-7, with D tentatively TRBD1 or TRBD2 (6 bases each). V lost 2 bases and J 0 bases, leaving 11 bases between the germline ends. This CDR3 comprises 15 residues. Germline lookup yields CDR1 MNHEY and CDR2 SVGAGI. The CDR3 is CASSYVQGLSYEQYF. The CDR3 DNA sequence: TGTGCCAGCAGTTACGTACAGGGACTCTCCTACGAGCAGTACTTC.

This clonotype was counted only a few times. The chain employs TRBV9 and TRBJ1-6; 8 bases line up with TRBD1. V lost 4 bases, J lost 10 bases, and 7 bases stayed unmatched. Germline CDR1 and CDR2: SGDLS and YYNGEE. This CDR3 comprises 14 residues. The CDR3 DNA is TGTGCCAGCAGCCCAGGACAGGGAGGGTCACCCCTCCACTTT. It specifies CASSPGQGGSPLHF.

This clonotype is a singleton in its sample. The V call is TRBV4-3, the J call TRBJ2-2; 12 bases align to TRBD2. The V gene end was trimmed by 0 bases and the J gene end by 4 bases; junction bases not matched to a gene: 6. This CDR3 comprises 18 residues. Germline V gene lookup returns CDR1 LGHNA and CDR2 YSLEER. The CDR3 bases are TGCGCCAGCAGCCAAGATCTAGCGGGGGGGATTACCACCGGGGAGCTGTTTTTT. It specifies CASSQDLAGGITTGELFF.

This clonotype turned up a few times. The chain employs TRBV5-1 and TRBJ2-2; no definite D call. The CDR3 has 13 residues. V dropped 5 bases and J dropped 3 bases, with 8 bases sitting between them. Germline V gene sequence: CDR1 SGHRS, CDR2 YFSETQ. The CDR3 protein is CASRGYDTGELFF. CDR3 DNA sequence: TGCGCCAGCAGGGGGTACGACACCGGGGAGCTGTTTTTT. Filled out from reference TRBV5-1 and TRBJ2-2, the complete variable domain reads KAGVTQTPRYLIKTRGQQVTLSCSPISGHRSVSWYQQTPGQGLQFLFEYFSETQRNKGNFPGRFSGRQFSNSRSEMNVSTLELGDSALYLCASRGYDTGELFFGEGSRLTVL.

The chain is built from TRBV29-1 and TRBJ1-2; D ambiguous. Deletions cut 4 bases from V and 0 bases from J, with 12 bases between. There are 14 residues in the CDR3. From germline, CDR1 is SQVTM and CDR2 ANQGSEA. The CDR3 here is CSVVSSETNYGYTF. The DNA of the CDR3 is TGCAGCGTTGTGAGTTCAGAAACTAACTATGGCTACACCTTC.

In its sample, this clonotype was seen a few times. The chain links TRBV6-5 to TRBJ2-1; TRBD1 is a possible D gene (6 bases). Germline V gene lookup returns CDR1 MNHEY and CDR2 SVGAGI. Trimming removed 0 bases from V and 6 bases from J, with 9 bases in between. CDR3 length equals 14 residues. CDR3 region: CASSYSAQGNEQFF. The CDR3 DNA is TGTGCCAGCAGTTACTCGGCACAGGGCAATGAGCAGTTCTTC.

The genes are TRBV19 and TRBJ2-5; 7 positions match TRBD2. There are 12 residues in the CDR3. Trimming at V came to 9 bases and at J to 2 bases, leaving 3 bases not matched to a gene. Germline V gene lookup returns CDR1 LNHDA and CDR2 SQIVND (reference sequence). CDR3 sequence (DNA): TGTGCCAGCGGGAGGCCTCAAGAGACCCAGTACTTC. Its translation: CASGRPQETQYF.

This clonotype was seen more than once but under ten times. The chain carries TRBV20-1 and TRBJ1-2, with TRBD1 matching over 7 bases. CDR3 length: 14 residues. V gave up 5 bases and J gave up 2 bases; unmatched junction bases: 8. Germline V CDR1 and CDR2: DFQATT, SNEGSKA (reference sequence). CDR3 sequence reads: CSAQDRVANYGYTF. The CDR3 coding sequence is TGCAGTGCTCAAGACAGGGTCGCAAACTATGGCTACACCTTC.

This clonotype was seen only a few times. The chain recombines TRBV5-5 with TRBJ2-1; D is unresolved. Germline V CDR1 and CDR2: SGHKS, YYEKEE (reference sequence). Trimming pared 2 bases from V and 10 bases from J, leaving 7 bases between. The CDR3 has 11 residues. The CDR3 region has the DNA TGTGCCAGCAGCTTATACAGAGAGCAGTTCTTC. It translates to CASSLYREQFF.

The chain joins TRBV20-1 to TRBJ1-6; no reliable D call. CDR1 and CDR2 (germline): DFQATT, SNEGSKA (reference sequence). The V end was cut by 3 bases, the J end by 13 bases, with 16 bases between. This CDR3 region has 13 residues. CDR3 sequence reads: CSARERSTEPLHF. The CDR3 DNA reads TGCAGTGCTAGGGAACGTTCCACGGAGCCCCTCCACTTT.

The chain has TRBV29-1 and TRBJ1-1; 8 positions match TRBD1. CDR1 and CDR2 from the germline V gene are SQVTM and ANQGSEA. The CDR3 length is 14 residues. Trimming took 1 base from V and 0 from J; bases not matched to a gene: 1. CDR3 amino acids: CSVEGDRMNTEAFF. CDR3 sequence (DNA): TGCAGCGTTGAAGGGGACAGGATGAACACTGAAGCTTTCTTT.

The rearrangement joins TRBV6-2 or TRBV6-3 to TRBJ2-7; a weak D match, TRBD2 (5 bases). Germline V gives CDR1 MNHEY, CDR2 SVGEGT. The CDR3 length is 13 residues. V dropped 2 bases and J dropped 3 bases, with 8 bases sitting between them. CDR3 residues: CASSYGRGYEQYF. The DNA for the CDR3 is TGTGCCAGCAGTTACGGACGGGGCTACGAGCAGTACTTC.

This chain links TRBV4-3 with TRBJ2-4, with 8 bases that match TRBD1. The germline V gene has CDR1 LGHNA and CDR2 YSLEER. CDR3 length: 15 amino acids. J lost 6 bases, V lost 3 bases, and 7 bases had no gene match. The CDR3 region is CASSQTGTGRNIQYF. As DNA, the CDR3 is TGCGCCAGCAGCCAGACCGGGACAGGTCGAAACATTCAGTACTTC.

CDR3: CSASRGIVTDTQYF. The CDR3, as DNA: TGCAGTGCTAGTCGGGGGATAGTCACAGATACGCAGTATTTT. The chain couples TRBV20-1 to TRBJ2-3; TRBD2 might be the D (6 bases). This CDR3 region has 14 residues. Germline CDR1 DFQATT, CDR2 SNEGSKA (reference sequence). V shed 3 bases and J shed 2 bases, with 12 bases lying between them.

The V call is TRBV11-3, the J call TRBJ2-5; 8 nucleotides align to TRBD1. Per germline, CDR1 SGHNT and CDR2 YENEEA. The CDR3 extends over 14 amino acids. Trimming removed 5 bases from V and 6 bases from J; junction bases left unmatched: 8. The CDR3 DNA sequence: TGTGCCAGCAGCCCAGACAGGGGTGGTCAGACCCAGTACTTC. It is translated as CASSPDRGGQTQYF.

Only a few counts were recorded for this clonotype. This rearrangement joins TRBV20-1 to TRBJ1-1, with a possible D match to TRBD1 (6 bases). Germline loops: CDR1 DFQATT, CDR2 SNEGSKA (reference sequence). V lost 3 bases to trimming and J lost 0 bases, with 8 bases between them. The CDR3 is 13 amino acids. The CDR3 nucleotides read TGCAGTGCTAGGACAGGCATGAACACTGAAGCTTTCTTT. Translated, it gives CSARTGMNTEAFF.

This clonotype has a handful of counts. This rearrangement joins TRBV4-1 to TRBJ1-2; unclear D gene. V lost 1 base and J 2 bases, leaving 11 bases between the germline ends. Germline CDR1 and CDR2: MGHRA and YSYEKL. This CDR3 is 15 amino acids long. The CDR3 coding sequence is TGCGCCAGCAGCCAAGTGAGGACCCCCAACTATGGCTACACCTTC. Translation: CASSQVRTPNYGYTF.

This clonotype has just a few counts. Here the CDR3 DNA reads TGTGCCAGCAGCGTAGGTGGGGGCCTTGACAATGAGCAGTTCTTC. It encodes CASSVGGGLDNEQFF. The chain carries TRBV9 and TRBJ2-1; perhaps TRBD1 as D (6 bases). There are 15 residues in the CDR3. V lost 0 bases to trimming and J lost 5 bases, with 12 bases between them. Germline V gene sequence: CDR1 SGDLS, CDR2 YYNGEE.

This clonotype came up a few times. This chain uses TRBV20-1 with TRBJ2-3; 12 bases are shared with TRBD2. This CDR3 is 16 amino acids long. The J segment lost 0 bases and the V segment lost 7 bases, leaving 8 bases of the junction unmatched. CDR1 and CDR2 from the germline V gene are DFQATT and SNEGSKA (reference sequence). This CDR3 is CSESRGLAGSTDTQYF. The CDR3 region has the DNA TGCAGTGAATCACGAGGACTAGCGGGGAGCACAGATACGCAGTATTTT.

Of note for this clonotype: The junction does not match germline at one end; this may be a read error. The V gene is TRBV4-1, the J gene TRBJ2-7; TRBD1 might be the D (5 bases). CDR3 length: 15 residues. The germline V gene encodes CDR1 MGHRA and CDR2 YSYEKL. The CDR3 loop is CASNQRFQGAWEQYF. For the CDR3, the DNA is TGCGCCAGCAACCAAAGGTTTCAAGGGGCTTGGGAGCAGTACTTC.

The J gene is TRBJ2-3, the V gene TRBV25-1; no clear D. CDR3 length: 14 residues. From germline, CDR1 is MGHDK and CDR2 SYGVNS. Trimming left V 2 bases short and J 11 bases short, with 17 bases between. The CDR3 sequence: CASSEPTRAEVQYF. DNA of the CDR3: TGTGCCAGCAGTGAACCAACCAGAGCCGAAGTGCAGTATTTT.

V and J are TRBV11-2 and TRBJ2-7; D remains unclear. Germline CDR1 SGHAT, CDR2 FQNNGV. The V and J ends lost 3 bases and 1 base respectively, with 13 bases between them. The CDR3 spans 15 residues. In DNA form, the CDR3 reads TGTGCCAGCAGCTTGAGCTTACATGCTTCCTACGAGCAGTACTTC. The encoded protein is CASSLSLHASYEQYF.

Only a few counts were recorded for this clonotype. The V gene is TRBV7-2, the J gene TRBJ2-1; D gene unclear. In germline, CDR1 is SGHTA, CDR2 FQGNSA. The V and J ends lost 0 bases and 7 bases respectively, with 7 bases between them. The CDR3 extends over 13 amino acids. The CDR3 DNA is TGTGCCAGCAGCTTAGCGGTGGGTAATGAGCAGTTCTTC. Amino acid sequence: CASSLAVGNEQFF.

This clonotype was seen a handful of times. The chain carries TRBV7-2 and TRBJ2-5; TRBD1 matches at 10 bases. Germline assignment: CDR1 SGHTA and CDR2 FQGNSA. The CDR3 is 16 amino acids. The V segment lost 0 bases and the J segment 2 bases; nucleotides outside the gene matches: 3. The CDR3 bases are TGTGCCAGCAGCTTAGCTGGACAGGGGGTACAAGAGACCCAGTACTTC. It yields the protein CASSLAGQGVQETQYF.

This clonotype was seen a few times. V gene TRBV5-1 combines with J gene TRBJ1-5; D might be TRBD1 (5 bases). Per germline, CDR1 SGHRS and CDR2 YFSETQ. The CDR3 spans 15 residues. The germline V and J ends were trimmed by 0 bases and 7 bases, with 14 bases remaining between them. The CDR3 reads CASSLGRGDGQPQHF. The CDR3 DNA reads as TGCGCCAGCAGCTTGGGAAGAGGGGACGGCCAGCCCCAGCATTTT.

The CDR3 here is CAISSDDEAFF. Written as DNA, the CDR3 is TGTGCCATCAGTAGCGACGATGAAGCTTTCTTT. The chain couples TRBV10-3 to TRBJ1-1; D ambiguous. Germline-derived CDR1 and CDR2 are ENHRY and SYGVKD. V lost 5 bases, J lost 7 bases, and 8 bases lay in between. The length of the CDR3 is 11 residues.

The chain joins TRBV18 to TRBJ2-3; D is possibly TRBD2 (6 bases). The CDR3 is 18 residues long. CDR1 and CDR2 from the germline V gene are KGHSH and LQKENI. The germline V and J ends were trimmed by 1 base and 1 base, with 18 bases remaining between them. CDR3 DNA: TGTGCCAGCTCACCACGGCAGATGGAGGGGTATGGCACAGATACGCAGTATTTT. Protein product: CASSPRQMEGYGTDTQYF.